The next 9 T cell receptor beta chains were all read from a single sample in a study of blood T cell repertoires in COVID-19. Measured with immunoSEQ multiplex PCR; TCRdb has only the in-frame clones, and not every one. This table holds about 33,000 clones, more than 80% found once. Sequencing used peripheral blood. These receptors were obtained from a human donor in a cohort sampled during active COVID-19.

The V gene is TRBV6-6, the J gene TRBJ1-5; no clear D gene. The germline gives CDR1 MNHNY, CDR2 SVGAGI (reference sequence). V lost 5 bases and J 3 bases, leaving 5 bases between the germline ends. There are 12 residues in the CDR3. For the CDR3, the DNA is TGTGCCAGCAGTCCGTTCAATCAGCCCCAGCATTTT. Its protein product is CASSPFNQPQHF.

The chain carries TRBV6-5 and TRBJ2-7; TRBD1 agrees at 7 bases. Germline CDR1 and CDR2: MNHEY and SVGAGI. CDR3 length: 15 amino acids. V shed 7 bases and J 5 bases; nucleotides not matched to a gene: 14. CDR3 sequence: CASTHRGQGVNEQYF. The CDR3 DNA is TGTGCCAGCACCCACCGGGGTCAGGGGGTCAACGAGCAGTACTTC.

The gene calls are TRBV2 and TRBJ1-6, with a possible D match to TRBD1 (6 bases). The CDR3 covers 14 residues. CDR1 is SNHLY and CDR2 is FYNNEI in the germline V gene. V was shortened by 7 bases and J by 6 bases, with 13 bases between the two germline ends. CDR3 in amino acids: CASKVEQGNSPLHF. CDR3 in DNA: TGTGCCAGCAAGGTCGAACAGGGTAATTCACCCCTCCACTTT.

V is TRBV4-1 and J is TRBJ2-1; TRBD1 matches 11 bases. The CDR3 loop spans 17 amino acids. Unmatched junction bases numbered 4, after V lost 0 bases and J lost 3 bases. Germline V CDR1 and CDR2: MGHRA, YSYEKL. The CDR3, as DNA: TGCGCCAGCAGCCAAGAACCGGGACAGGGGGTCTACAATGAGCAGTTCTTC. Translating it yields CASSQEPGQGVYNEQFF.

The chain employs TRBV6-5 and TRBJ2-7, with 12 bases fitting TRBD1. Looked up from germline, CDR1 is MNHEY and CDR2 is SVGAGI. V trimming: 8 bases; J trimming: 7 bases; junction bases outside the gene matches: 6. This CDR3 has 13 amino acids. The DNA for the CDR3 is TGTGCCAGCTCGGGACAGGGGGCGGGGGAGCAGTACTTC. Translated, it gives CASSGQGAGEQYF.

The genes are TRBV18 and TRBJ1-5; D may be TRBD1 (6 bases). The germline gives CDR1 KGHSH, CDR2 LQKENI. This CDR3 has 15 amino acids. V was clipped by 3 bases and J by 4 bases, with 13 bases between them. CDR3: CASSPETGENQPQHF. The CDR3 DNA is TGTGCCAGCTCACCCGAGACAGGAGAGAATCAGCCCCAGCATTTT.

This chain joins TRBV18 and TRBJ1-3; 7 nucleotides agree with TRBD1. The CDR3 extends over 15 amino acids. V lost 3 bases to trimming and J lost 2 bases; unmatched junction nucleotides: 4. Germline V gene data show CDR1 as KGHSH and CDR2 as LQKENI. This CDR3 reads CASSPTGSAGNTIYF. The CDR3 DNA is TGTGCCAGCTCACCGACAGGGAGCGCTGGAAACACCATATATTTT.

The CDR3 region has the DNA TGTGCCAGCATTCTCGGCGGGGGGGCCGATGGCTACACCTTC. Its protein is CASILGGGADGYTF. V gene TRBV6-6 combines with J gene TRBJ1-2, with D perhaps matching TRBD1 (6 bases). The CDR3 consists of 14 residues. V shed 7 bases and J shed 6 bases, with 18 bases lying between them. Germline assignment: CDR1 MNHNY and CDR2 SVGAGI (reference sequence).

The CDR3 DNA is TGTGCCAGCAGTTACGGCGGGAAAAACTACAATGAGCAGTTCTTC. Translation gives CASSYGGKNYNEQFF. V usage is TRBV6-2 or TRBV6-3 and J usage is TRBJ2-1; weak D call: TRBD2 (6 bases). The CDR3 consists of 15 residues. Trimming pared 2 bases from V and 3 bases from J, leaving 11 bases between. Germline V lookup: CDR1 MNHEY, CDR2 SVGEGT.